The 27 T cell receptor beta chains below all came from one sample that was sequenced in a study of blood T cell repertoires in COVID-19. Sequenced by immunoSEQ multiplex PCR; TCRdb stores in-frame clones only, minus some. The sample lists around 200,000 clones; about 86% were seen once. Specimen: peripheral blood. Receptors originate from a woman aged 50 to 60 with acute or convalescent COVID-19.

The rearrangement links TRBV9 to TRBJ1-5, with D possibly being TRBD1 (5 bases). V lost 4 bases and J 0 bases, leaving 8 bases between the germline ends. The CDR3 is 14 amino acids. Germline values: CDR1 SGDLS, CDR2 YYNGEE. The chain's CDR3 is CASSYDSSNQPQHF. CDR3 DNA sequence: TGTGCCAGCAGCTACGACAGTAGCAATCAGCCCCAGCATTTT. The entire variable domain, with the rest obtained from reference TRBV9 and TRBJ1-5, is as follows: DSGVTQTPKHLITATGQRVTLRCSPRSGDLSVYWYQQSLDQGLQFLIQYYNGEERAKGNILERFSAQQFPDLHSELNLSSLELGDSALYFCASSYDSSNQPQHFGDGTRLSIL.

At least ten counts were recorded for this clone. V and J are TRBV21-1 and TRBJ2-3; the table calls TRBD1, which could not be checked here. TRBV21-1 is given as a pseudogene. CDR3 size: 15 residues. CDR3 region: CASKLDREETDTQYF. The DNA of the CDR3 is TGTGCCAGCAAGCTGGACAGGGAGGAGACAGATACGCAGTATTTT.

This chain connects TRBV20-1 to TRBJ2-7; D is unclear. V lost 3 bases, J lost 4 bases, and 16 bases lay in between. Germline V gene data show CDR1 as DFQATT and CDR2 as SNEGSKA (reference sequence). The CDR3 contains 14 residues. CDR3 in DNA: TGCAGTGCTAGTAAAGACACCGGTCTGTACGAGCAGTACTTC. Amino acid sequence: CSASKDTGLYEQYF.

The chain joins TRBV5-1 to TRBJ2-5, with D possibly being TRBD2 (7 bases). The V end lost 6 bases, the J end lost 4 bases, and 16 bases lay between the germline ends. This CDR3 region has 14 residues. Per germline, CDR1 SGHRS and CDR2 YFSETQ. CDR3 sequence reads: CASTIGGAVETQYF. The CDR3 DNA reads as TGCGCCAGCACCATTGGGGGGGCAGTAGAGACCCAGTACTTC.

This clone was detected only once. The CDR3 region has the DNA TGTGCCAGCAGCCCCCGACAGGGAGACTACAATGAGCAGTTCTTC. It translates to CASSPRQGDYNEQFF. This chain uses TRBV5-4 with TRBJ2-1; TRBD1 matches 7 bases. The germline V gene encodes CDR1 SGHNT and CDR2 YYREEE (reference sequence). V was clipped by 4 bases and J by 3 bases; unmatched bases: 7. CDR3 length equals 15 residues.

The chain joins TRBV24-1 to TRBJ1-1; maybe TRBD1 (5 bases). The CDR3 runs to 13 residues. CDR1 and CDR2 from the germline V gene are KGHDR and SFDVKD. Trimming pared 4 bases from V and 2 bases from J, leaving 7 bases between. Written as DNA, the CDR3 is TGTGCCACCAGTGACTGGACAAACACTGAAGCTTTCTTT. Translation gives CATSDWTNTEAFF.

CDR3 nucleotides: TGTGCCAGCAGCCTAGACAGGGGGCAGGAGACCCAGTACTTC. Translation gives CASSLDRGQETQYF. The chain recombines TRBV5-4 with TRBJ2-5, with 10 bases that match TRBD1. The germline CDR1 and CDR2 sequences are SGHNT and YYREEE (reference sequence). The CDR3 is made up of 14 amino acids. J gave up 5 bases and V 4 bases, and 5 bases lay outside the gene matches.

V gene TRBV11-2 combines with J gene TRBJ1-3; no clear D. The CDR3 covers 15 residues. CDR1 and CDR2 (germline): SGHAT, FQNNGV. With 6 bases removed from V and 0 bases from J, the gap between germline ends came to 12 bases. The CDR3 bases are TGTGCCAGCAGTCCCGGACTTCTCTCTGGAAACACCATATATTTT. Its protein is CASSPGLLSGNTIYF.

The chain joins TRBV2 to TRBJ2-7; D uncertain. The ends were cut back, 4 bases at V and 3 bases at J, with 7 bases in the middle. From germline, CDR1 is SNHLY and CDR2 FYNNEI. CDR3 size: 12 residues. The CDR3 coding sequence is TGTGCCAGCAGTGCCCTCAGCTACGAGCAGTACTTC. Its protein product is CASSALSYEQYF.

The gene calls are TRBV6-5 and TRBJ2-7; D possibly corresponds to TRBD2 (6 bases). Germline CDR1 MNHEY, CDR2 SVGAGI. CDR3 length: 13 residues. Trimming left V 8 bases short and J 0 bases short, with 11 bases between. The CDR3 loop reads CASAGEVSYEQYF. For the CDR3, the DNA is TGTGCCAGCGCCGGGGAGGTCTCCTACGAGCAGTACTTC.

The chain joins TRBV12-3 or TRBV12-4 to TRBJ1-2; TRBD1 matches at 9 bases. The CDR3 totals 12 residues. With V trimmed by 7 bases and J by 5 bases, 2 bases remained unmatched. This CDR3 is CASTGQGYGYTF. CDR3 DNA sequence: TGTGCCAGCACCGGACAGGGGTATGGCTACACCTTC.

The V gene is TRBV19, the J gene TRBJ2-1, with TRBD2 matching over 14 bases. CDR1 is LNHDA, CDR2 SQIVND, per germline (reference sequence). This CDR3 has 14 amino acids. Trimming removed 7 bases from V and 9 bases from J; junction bases left unmatched: 5. The CDR3 loop is CASTGTSGRGEQFF. The DNA of the CDR3 is TGTGCCAGTACGGGGACTAGCGGGAGAGGTGAGCAGTTCTTC.

In this sample, this clone turned up once. The V gene is TRBV2, the J gene TRBJ1-2; possibly TRBD1 for D (5 bases). V was trimmed by 3 bases and J by 4 bases, leaving 12 bases between them. Looked up from germline, CDR1 is SNHLY and CDR2 is FYNNEI. The CDR3 sequence is 14 residues long. The DNA for the CDR3 is TGTGCCAGCAGTGAGGTCCAGGGTTTCTATGGCTACACCTTC. It codes for CASSEVQGFYGYTF. The full variable domain, completed using reference TRBV2 and TRBJ1-2, is EPEVTQTPSHQVTQMGQEVILRCVPISNHLYFYWYRQILGQKVEFLVSFYNNEISEKSEIFDDQFSVERPDGSNFTLKIRSTKLEDSAMYFCASSEVQGFYGYTFGSGTRLTVV.

J is TRBJ2-3 and V is TRBV11-3; TRBD1 matches at 7 bases. Trimming took 5 bases from V and 3 from J; bases not matched to a gene: 2. The CDR3 runs 13 residues. Germline V gene lookup returns CDR1 SGHNT and CDR2 YENEEA. As DNA, the CDR3 is TGTGCCAGCAGCACAGGGGTTACAGATACGCAGTATTTT. Translated, it gives CASSTGVTDTQYF.

This sequence joins TRBV24-1 and TRBJ2-1; a weak D match, TRBD1 (5 bases). Germline loops: CDR1 KGHDR, CDR2 SFDVKD. This CDR3 has 16 residues. V lost 3 bases, J lost 0 bases, and 11 bases lay in between. The CDR3 region is CATSDRQGSSYNEQFF. The CDR3 region has the DNA TGTGCCACCAGTGATCGTCAGGGAAGCTCCTACAATGAGCAGTTCTTC.

This clone has at least ten counts. This sequence joins TRBV5-5 and TRBJ1-1; maybe TRBD1 (5 bases). The CDR3 sequence is 12 residues long. In germline, CDR1 is SGHKS, CDR2 YYEKEE (reference sequence). Between the trimmed V and J ends, which lost 7 bases and 3 bases, there was a span of 10 bases. The CDR3 DNA reads TGTGCCAGCGGCAGGGCTTACACTGAAGCTTTCTTT. It specifies CASGRAYTEAFF.

As concerns this clone: Other DNA sequences in this specimen translate into the identical CDR3. The chain recombines TRBV7-3 with TRBJ2-7; weak D call: TRBD1 (5 bases). This CDR3 is built from 15 residues. V shed 5 bases and J shed 3 bases, with 17 bases lying between them. Germline-derived CDR1 and CDR2 are SGHTA and FQGTGA. CDR3 DNA: TGTGCCAGCAGCCCCCTAGGGGCTAGTGGCTACGAGCAGTACTTC. Translated, it gives CASSPLGASGYEQYF. The whole variable domain, filled in from reference TRBV7-3 and TRBJ2-7, reads GAGVSQTPSNKVTEKGKYVELRCDPISGHTALYWYRQSLGQGPEFLIYFQGTGAADDSGLPNDRFFAVRPEGSVSTLKIQRTERGDSAVYLCASSPLGASGYEQYFGPGTRLTVT.

This clone was observed once. The chain joins TRBV5-1 to TRBJ1-2; unclear D gene. Germline CDR1 and CDR2: SGHRS and YFSETQ. The CDR3 extends over 14 amino acids. V lost 0 bases and J lost 1, with 7 bases in between. The CDR3 protein is CASSLASSNYGYTF. The CDR3 DNA sequence: TGCGCCAGCAGCTTGGCCTCCAGTAACTATGGCTACACCTTC.

The rearrangement links TRBV6-6 to TRBJ1-1; no clear D gene. CDR1 is MNHNY, CDR2 SVGAGI, per germline (reference sequence). With 2 bases removed from V and 1 base from J, the gap between germline ends came to 11 bases. The CDR3 runs 15 residues. The DNA of the CDR3 is TGTGCCAGCAGTTACATACCGTTGGCGAACACTGAAGCTTTCTTT. This encodes CASSYIPLANTEAFF.

The rearrangement joins TRBV21-1 to TRBJ2-1; no DNA check was done on the table's D call, TRBD2. TRBV21-1 is reported as a pseudogene. This CDR3 is built from 13 residues. The DNA for the CDR3 is TGTGCCAGCAGTCAGTGGCGGGAAAATGAGCAGTTCTTC. It specifies CASSQWRENEQFF.

This chain joins TRBV28 and TRBJ2-7; 7 bases line up with TRBD1. From germline, CDR1 is MDHEN and CDR2 SYDVKM. V lost 5 bases and J lost 6; bases outside the gene matches: 16. The CDR3 spans 16 residues. The CDR3 coding sequence is TGTGCCAGCAGTCTACCGCAAAAAGGGGGCGAAAGCGAGCAGTACTTC. It yields the protein CASSLPQKGGESEQYF. Based on the CDR3 plus reference TRBV28 and TRBJ2-7, the full variable domain is DVKVTQSSRYLVKRTGEKVFLECVQDMDHENMFWYRQDPGLGLRLIYFSYDVKMKEKGDIPEGYSVSREKKERFSLILESASTNQTSMYLCASSLPQKGGESEQYFGPGTRLTVT.

This clone was seen a few times. This rearrangement joins TRBV1 to TRBJ2-3; the table assigns TRBD2, which was not confirmed against the DNA. TRBV1 is reported as a pseudogene. This CDR3 region has 18 residues. In nucleotides, the CDR3 is TGCACCAGCAGCCCTGGGACTAGCGGGGATCGGCGCACAGATACGCAGTATTTT. Its protein product is CTSSPGTSGDRRTDTQYF.

V is TRBV7-3 and J is TRBJ2-1, with TRBD2 matching 7 bases. The CDR3 runs 16 residues. The ends lost 1 base at V and 3 bases at J; junction bases unmatched: 6. The germline V gene has CDR1 SGHTA and CDR2 FQGTGA. As DNA, the CDR3 is TGTGCCAGCAGCTTAAGGGGCGGGGGTTTCTACAATGAGCAGTTCTTC. Its translation: CASSLRGGGFYNEQFF.

J is TRBJ1-2 and V is TRBV29-1; D is unresolved. The V end lost 4 bases, the J end lost 6 bases, and 12 bases lay between the germline ends. Germline V gene data show CDR1 as SQVTM and CDR2 as ANQGSEA. The CDR3 extends over 12 amino acids. CDR3 amino acids: CSVVRGLDGYTF. In DNA, the CDR3 is TGCAGCGTTGTTCGTGGGCTCGATGGCTACACCTTC.

This chain connects TRBV24-1 to TRBJ2-7, with D perhaps TRBD2 (6 bases). V was cut by 4 bases and J by 7 bases, with 16 bases left in between. Germline values: CDR1 KGHDR, CDR2 SFDVKD. CDR3 length: 14 amino acids. The CDR3 bases are TGTGCCACCAGTGACTCGGGACTTCTTAATGAGCAGTACTTC. Translation: CATSDSGLLNEQYF.

The table lists this clone with a count of one. This sequence joins TRBV9 and TRBJ2-7; 7 nucleotides line up with TRBD1. CDR3 length: 15 residues. The V gene end was trimmed by 2 bases and the J gene end by 3 bases; junction bases not matched to a gene: 8. CDR1 is SGDLS, CDR2 YYNGEE, per germline. The CDR3 DNA reads TGTGCCAGCAGCGTCACCGGCAGGGACAGCTACGAGCAGTACTTC. This translates into CASSVTGRDSYEQYF.

In the case of this clone: The junction departs from the called germline gene at one end, perhaps through a read error. The V call is TRBV6-6, the J call TRBJ2-1, with TRBD2 as a possible D gene (6 bases). The CDR3 contains 15 residues. The germline gives CDR1 MNHNY, CDR2 SVGAGI (reference sequence). CDR3 sequence: CASSYGDGSRDEQFF. For the CDR3, the DNA is TGTGCCAGTAGTTACGGCGACGGGAGCAGGGATGAGCAGTTCTTC.